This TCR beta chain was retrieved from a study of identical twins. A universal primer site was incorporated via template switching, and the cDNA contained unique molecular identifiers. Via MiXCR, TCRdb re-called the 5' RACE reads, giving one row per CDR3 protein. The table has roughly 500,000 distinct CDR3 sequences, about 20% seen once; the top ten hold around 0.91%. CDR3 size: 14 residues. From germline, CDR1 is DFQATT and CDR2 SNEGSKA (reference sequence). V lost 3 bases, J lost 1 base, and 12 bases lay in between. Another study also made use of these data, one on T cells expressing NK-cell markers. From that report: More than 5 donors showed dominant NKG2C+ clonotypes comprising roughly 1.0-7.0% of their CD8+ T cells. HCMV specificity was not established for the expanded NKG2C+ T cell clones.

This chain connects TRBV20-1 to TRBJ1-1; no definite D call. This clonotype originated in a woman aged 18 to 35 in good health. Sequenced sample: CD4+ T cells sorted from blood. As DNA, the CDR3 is TGCAGTGCTAGGGAGGACGGTGGGAACACTGAAGCTTTCTTT. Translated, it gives CSAREDGGNTEAFF.